This TCR beta chain emerged from a study of cytomegalovirus exposure and HLA in healthy donors. Study observations and caveats: Excluded were some V segments that proved indistinguishable, including TRBV6-2 and TRBV6-3. A missense variant in DCLRE1C was later tied to TCR beta V- and J-gene trimming.

On this clone: The antigen remains unidentified.

PCR was performed using 60 Vbeta and 13 Jbeta primers. Some clones are missing from TCRdb's copy, which holds only in-frame ones; the method was immunoSEQ multiplex PCR. There are approximately 170,000 clones in the sample; around two thirds occur only once, and 2.5% to 3% lies in the top ten. CDR1 and CDR2 (germline): MGHRA, YSYEKL. The CDR3 length is 16 residues. Deletions cut 1 base from V and 1 base from J, with 11 bases between. The receptor's source is a man aged 35 to 55 in good health and CMV-seronegative. V and J are TRBV4-1 and TRBJ1-3; D unresolved. Sequencing was carried out using PBMCs. CDR3 bases: TGCGCCAGCAGCCAAGTAAGCAAGATTTCTGGAAACACCATATATTTT. Its protein is CASSQVSKISGNTIYF.